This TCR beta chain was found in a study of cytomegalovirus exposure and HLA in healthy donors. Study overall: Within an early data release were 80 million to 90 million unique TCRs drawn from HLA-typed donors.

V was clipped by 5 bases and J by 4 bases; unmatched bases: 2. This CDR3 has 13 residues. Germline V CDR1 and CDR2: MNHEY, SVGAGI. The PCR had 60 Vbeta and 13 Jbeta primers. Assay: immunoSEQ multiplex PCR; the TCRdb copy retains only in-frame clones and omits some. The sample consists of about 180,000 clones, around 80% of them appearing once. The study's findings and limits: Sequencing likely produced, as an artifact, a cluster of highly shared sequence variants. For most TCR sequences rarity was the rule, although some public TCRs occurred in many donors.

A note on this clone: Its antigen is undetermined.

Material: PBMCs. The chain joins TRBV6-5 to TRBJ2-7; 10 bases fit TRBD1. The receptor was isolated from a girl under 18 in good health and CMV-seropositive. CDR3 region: CASSRDRGYEQYF. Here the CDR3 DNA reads TGTGCCAGCAGTCGGGACAGGGGATACGAGCAGTACTTC.